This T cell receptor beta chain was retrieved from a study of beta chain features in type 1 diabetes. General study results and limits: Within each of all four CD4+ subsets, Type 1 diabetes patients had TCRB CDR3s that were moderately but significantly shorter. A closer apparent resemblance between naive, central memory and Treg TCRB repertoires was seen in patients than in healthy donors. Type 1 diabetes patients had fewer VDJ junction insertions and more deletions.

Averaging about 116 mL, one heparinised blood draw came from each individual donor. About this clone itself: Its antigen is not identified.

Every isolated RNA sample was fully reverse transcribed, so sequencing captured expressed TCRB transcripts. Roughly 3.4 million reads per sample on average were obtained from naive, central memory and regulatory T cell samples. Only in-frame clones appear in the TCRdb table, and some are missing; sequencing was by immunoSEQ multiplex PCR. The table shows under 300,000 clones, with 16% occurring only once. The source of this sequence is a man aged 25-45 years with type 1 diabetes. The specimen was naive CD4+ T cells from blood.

In DNA form, the CDR3 reads TGCAGCGTTGGAGGACAGTTCCAAGAGACCCAGTACTTC. The encoded protein is CSVGGQFQETQYF. This rearrangement joins TRBV29-1 to TRBJ2-5; a possible D gene is TRBD1 (6 bases). The CDR3 totals 13 residues. V lost 4 bases and J lost 1, with 10 bases in between. The V gene's germline CDR1 is SQVTM and CDR2 ANQGSEA.